This entry lists 5 T cell receptor beta chains sequenced from one sample in a study of regulatory T cells in long-lasting Graves disease (dated by TCRdb to about 2021). Preparation of the library involved multiplex PCR. TCRdb names Illumina HiSeq 4000 as the instrument used. CDR3 regions were amplified by Arm-PCR with iRepertoire HTBI primers to construct TCR beta libraries. Clones were called with MiXCR by TCRdb after fastp trimmed the public reads at Q25, and only in-frame beta chains were retained. For every CDR3 protein sequence, its rows merge into one entry that carries the most common genes and DNA. This sample gives about 430,000 distinct CDR3 sequences in total; 15% of them show up just once. Of the sample, over 7.5% falls within the top ten clones. Read against the paper, the sample's time point label means: newly diagnosed GD, antithyroid drugs for less than 3 months. For both TCR sequencing and RNA sequencing, RNA was extracted from PBMCs in TRIzol.

This same sample was also part of a study on T cells in Graves' hyperthyroidism and ophthalmopathy.

Sequencing was performed on peripheral blood mononuclear cells (PBMCs), taken at new diagnosis, from a patient treated with antithyroid drugs. These receptors all come from a woman between 40 and 55 years old with Graves disease. Donor details come from another sample of the same person, matched by shared clones.

The V and J genes are TRBV10-2 and TRBJ1-4; a possible D gene is TRBD1 (6 bases). The CDR3 consists of 13 residues. Germline V gene data show CDR1 as WSHSY and CDR2 as SAAADI. Between the trimmed V and J ends, which lost 6 bases and 3 bases, there was a span of 8 bases. The CDR3 region is CASRDSSNEKLFF. The DNA of the CDR3 is TGCGCCAGCAGGGACAGTTCTAATGAAAAACTGTTTTTT.

This clonotype occurred many times. The chain is built from TRBV20-1 and TRBJ2-7, with 14 bases matching TRBD2. The CDR3 has 15 residues. CDR1 is DFQATT, CDR2 SNEGSKA, per germline (reference sequence). The J segment lost 5 bases and the V segment lost 1 base, leaving 4 bases of the junction unmatched. In DNA, the CDR3 is TGCAGTGCTAGAGCTCAGGGACTAGCGGGAGACGAGCAGTACTTC. It translates to CSARAQGLAGDEQYF.

The J gene is TRBJ2-3, the V gene TRBV11-2, with 14 bases matching TRBD2. Germline V gives CDR1 SGHAT, CDR2 FQNNGV. V lost 5 bases and J lost 4; bases outside the gene matches: 8. The CDR3 covers 17 residues. The CDR3 loop is CASSQMGLAGDADTQYF. The CDR3 DNA reads TGTGCCAGCAGCCAAATGGGACTAGCGGGAGATGCAGATACGCAGTATTTT.

This clonotype occurred many times. The chain couples TRBV28 to TRBJ2-1, with TRBD2 matching 13 bases. This CDR3 has 16 amino acids. The V gene's germline CDR1 is MDHEN and CDR2 SYDVKM. V trimming: 5 bases; J trimming: 7 bases; junction bases outside the gene matches: 8. The CDR3: CASSRTSGSFRNEQFF. The CDR3 region has the DNA TGTGCCAGCAGTCGGACTAGCGGGAGCTTCAGGAATGAGCAGTTCTTC.

This clonotype appeared many times. This rearrangement joins TRBV4-1 to TRBJ2-7, with unresolved D. Germline V CDR1 and CDR2: MGHRA, YSYEKL. Trimming shortened V by 6 bases and J by 0 bases, and 9 bases separated the two germline ends. The CDR3 extends over 13 amino acids. The chain's CDR3 is CASRSHGSYEQYF. The CDR3 DNA reads TGCGCCAGCAGATCACATGGCTCCTACGAGCAGTACTTC.